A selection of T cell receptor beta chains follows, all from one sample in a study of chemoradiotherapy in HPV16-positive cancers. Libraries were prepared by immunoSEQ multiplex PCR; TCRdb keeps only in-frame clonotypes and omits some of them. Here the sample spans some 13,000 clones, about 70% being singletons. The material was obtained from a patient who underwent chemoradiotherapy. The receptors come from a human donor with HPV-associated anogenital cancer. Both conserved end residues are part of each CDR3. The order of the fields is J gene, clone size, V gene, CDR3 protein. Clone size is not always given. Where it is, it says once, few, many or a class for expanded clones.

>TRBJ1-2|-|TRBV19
CASSMTSGTGGRGYTF
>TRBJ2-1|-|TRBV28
CASSLDLSGAYNEQFF
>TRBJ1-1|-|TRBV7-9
CASSSTSQGAEAFF
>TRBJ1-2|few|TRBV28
CASRKTGFNYGYTF
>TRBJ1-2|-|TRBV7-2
CASSSWDRGNYGYTF
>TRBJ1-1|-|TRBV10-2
CASSGGTGGTEAFF
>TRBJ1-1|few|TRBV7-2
CASSQAGVSSTEAFF
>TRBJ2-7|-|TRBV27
CASSLTGTALYEQYF
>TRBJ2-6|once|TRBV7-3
CASSRDAGRGGANVLTF
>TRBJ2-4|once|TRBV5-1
CASARDSSKNIQYF
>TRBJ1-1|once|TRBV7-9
CASSVQKNTEAFF
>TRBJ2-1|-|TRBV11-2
CASSLEPRPDNEQFF
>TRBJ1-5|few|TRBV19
CASSKGGGQPQHF
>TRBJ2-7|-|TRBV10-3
CAISELDEQYF
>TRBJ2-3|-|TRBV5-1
CASSLTALGDTQYF
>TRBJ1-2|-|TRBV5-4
CASSLQGSGGYTF